Presented here are 14 T cell receptor beta chains from one specimen sequenced in a study of shared clonotypes between healthy human individuals (dated by TCRdb to 2020 to 2021). The method was the immunoSEQ multiplex PCR assay. The table comes from immuneACCESS by way of TCRdb, which keeps in-frame sequences with V and J called. Part of the clones is missing from these tables; in studies checked, under half for an unresolved V gene and the rest for unknown reasons. The sample table lists about 1 million clones, under 80% of them with a count of one. Approximately 1.5% of the sample comes from the top ten. The sequenced sample consisted of memory CD4+ T cells sorted from blood. Sample cell subset or site, as interpreted from the label and publication: CD45RA-negative fraction. The origin of the receptors is a man aged 18 to 30 in good health.

The CDR3, as DNA: TGTGCCAGCAGCCCCGGACTAGCGGGATCGGGGGTCGAGCAGTACTTC. This translates into CASSPGLAGSGVEQYF. The rearrangement links TRBV27 to TRBJ2-7, with 12 bases that match TRBD2. CDR1 is MNHEY, CDR2 SMNVEV, per germline (reference sequence). V lost 6 bases to trimming and J lost 6 bases; unmatched junction nucleotides: 12. The length of the CDR3 is 16 residues.

This clone appeared a few times. The genes are TRBV10-3 and TRBJ1-6; unclear D gene. Germline loops: CDR1 ENHRY, CDR2 SYGVKD. This CDR3 spans 15 amino acids. The germline V and J ends were trimmed by 2 bases and 3 bases, with 8 bases remaining between them. CDR3 nucleotides: TGTGCCATCAGTGAGAGGGCAGACTATAATTCACCCCTCCACTTT. Translating gives CAISERADYNSPLHF.

This clone was picked up a small number of times. A clone one base away is much larger, so this may be a read error. The chain couples TRBV7-6 to TRBJ2-2; 11 bases map to TRBD1. Germline V CDR1 and CDR2: SGHVS, FNYEAQ. V shed 3 bases, J shed 1 base, and the junction held 1 base outside the gene matches. CDR3 size: 16 residues. CDR3 DNA sequence: TGTGCCAGCAGCTTGGGACAGGGGGGGAACACCGGGGAGCTGTTTTTT. Its translation: CASSLGQGGNTGELFF. The full variable domain, in which reference TRBV7-6 and TRBJ2-2 provide the parts outside the CDR3, is GAGVSQSPRYKVTKRGQDVALRCDPISGHVSLYWYRQALGQGPEFLTYFNYEAQQDKSGLPNDRFSAERPEGSISTLTIQRTEQRDSAMYRCASSLGQGGNTGELFFGEGSRLTVL.

This clone showed up just a few times. The chain combines TRBV29-1 with TRBJ1-2; possible D gene TRBD1, 5 bases. Per the germline V gene, CDR1 is SQVTM and CDR2 is ANQGSEA. Between the trimmed V and J ends, which lost 5 bases and 4 bases, there was a span of 11 bases. The CDR3 length is 12 residues. DNA for the CDR3: TGCAGCGTTTCGGACGGGACCTATGGCTACACCTTC. Protein: CSVSDGTYGYTF.

V usage is TRBV28 and J usage is TRBJ1-6; D remains unclear. There are 13 residues in the CDR3. Per germline, CDR1 MDHEN and CDR2 SYDVKM. Trimming shortened V by 8 bases and J by 8 bases, and 13 bases separated the two germline ends. The CDR3 is CASQVEGYSPLHF. CDR3 bases: TGTGCCAGCCAGGTTGAGGGATATTCACCCCTCCACTTT.

CDR3 residues: CASSGGGANQPQHF. DNA for the CDR3: TGTGCCAGCAGTGGCGGGGGGGCGAATCAGCCCCAGCATTTT. The chain carries TRBV27 and TRBJ1-5; D possibly corresponds to TRBD1 (6 bases). The V and J ends lost 5 bases and 4 bases respectively, with 12 bases between them. Germline values: CDR1 MNHEY, CDR2 SMNVEV (reference sequence). The CDR3 has 14 residues.

This chain connects TRBV10-3 to TRBJ2-3; possibly TRBD1 or TRBD2 for D (5 bases each). With 8 bases removed from V and 0 bases from J, the gap between germline ends came to 9 bases. Germline loops: CDR1 ENHRY, CDR2 SYGVKD. The CDR3 contains 13 residues. CDR3 bases: TGTGCCATCCAGGGCGGGAGCACAGATACGCAGTATTTT. Translated: CAIQGGSTDTQYF.

This chain uses TRBV9 with TRBJ1-4; unclear D gene. The length of the CDR3 is 16 residues. Germline V gives CDR1 SGDLS, CDR2 YYNGEE. V lost 5 bases to trimming and J lost 4 bases, with 18 bases between them. CDR3 in amino acids: CASSSLGREVNEKLFF. The CDR3 bases are TGTGCCAGCAGTTCTCTCGGGAGAGAGGTTAATGAAAAACTGTTTTTT.

The chain couples TRBV30 to TRBJ2-7; 9 bases align to TRBD1. Germline CDR1 is GTSNPN and CDR2 is SVGIG (reference sequence). With V trimmed by 3 bases and J by 4 bases, 7 bases remained unmatched. The length of the CDR3 is 14 residues. The CDR3 sequence is CAWSRPGQGYEQYF. CDR3 bases: TGTGCCTGGAGCCGACCGGGACAGGGATACGAGCAGTACTTC.

This clone was counted between two and nine times. Since a much larger clone is just one base distant, this may be a read error. The same CDR3 also results from other DNA sequences found in this sample. The chain has TRBV5-1 and TRBJ2-2; D may correspond to TRBD1 or TRBD2 (5 bases each). Trimming took off 5 bases at V and 0 bases at J, with 11 bases between the two ends. The CDR3 has 15 residues. Germline V gives CDR1 SGHRS, CDR2 YFSETQ. The CDR3 sequence is CASRPGTANTGELFF. The CDR3, as DNA: TGCGCCAGCAGGCCCGGGACGGCGAACACCGGGGAGCTGTTTTTT.

This chain joins TRBV9 and TRBJ2-5; TRBD1 matches 9 bases. The junction had 11 bases not matched to a gene; V was cut back by 0 bases and J by 5 bases. CDR3 length: 17 amino acids. CDR1 is SGDLS and CDR2 is YYNGEE in the germline V gene. CDR3 region: CASSVDAGTGTWETQYF. The CDR3 bases are TGTGCCAGCAGCGTAGACGCCGGGACAGGGACCTGGGAGACCCAGTACTTC.

The rearrangement uses TRBV5-8 and TRBJ2-7; a possible D gene is TRBD2 (7 bases). The CDR3 sequence is 13 residues long. V gave up 5 bases and J gave up 7 bases, with 16 bases separating them. Per germline, CDR1 SGHTS and CDR2 YDEGEE. Here the CDR3 reads CASRLSGGQEQYF. The CDR3 coding sequence is TGTGCCAGCAGGCTTTCGGGGGGACAAGAGCAGTACTTC.

This chain connects TRBV7-9 to TRBJ2-1; 8 positions agree with TRBD2. V lost 6 bases, J lost 4 bases, and 8 bases stayed unmatched. The CDR3 runs to 15 residues. The germline CDR1 and CDR2 sequences are SEHNR and FQNEAQ (reference sequence). The CDR3 region is CASSRTGTRYNEQFF. The CDR3 nucleotides read TGTGCCAGCAGTCGGACCGGGACTAGATACAATGAGCAGTTCTTC.

The genes are TRBV4-3 and TRBJ2-7; possibly TRBD2 for D (6 bases). Trimming removed 1 base at V and 6 bases at J, with 16 bases between. Germline V lookup: CDR1 LGHNA, CDR2 YSLEER. The CDR3 covers 15 residues. This chain's CDR3 is CASSQVAAGSPEQYF. CDR3 sequence (DNA): TGCGCCAGCAGCCAAGTTGCAGCGGGCAGCCCCGAGCAGTACTTC.